This T cell receptor beta chain was retrieved from a study of blood T cell repertoires in COVID-19. Germline assignment: CDR1 MGHRA and CDR2 YSYEKL. The CDR3 is 14 residues long. The V and J ends lost 0 bases and 8 bases respectively, with 13 bases between them. Methods used by the authors: Reference gene primer amplification gave nucleated cell count estimates. TCRdb's table, derived via immunoSEQ multiplex PCR, lists solely in-frame clones and lacks some. V, J and clone size are those of that table, while D and trimming were read from the DNA. This table holds about 150,000 clones, about 85% found once.

Input material: peripheral blood. This rearrangement joins TRBV4-1 to TRBJ1-1; a weak D match, TRBD1 (5 bases). The sequence came from a woman aged 55-69 years with COVID-19, enrolled during active disease. CDR3 residues: CASSQDLGRVEAFF. Written as DNA, the CDR3 is TGCGCCAGCAGCCAAGATCTGGGCAGGGTAGAAGCTTTCTTT.